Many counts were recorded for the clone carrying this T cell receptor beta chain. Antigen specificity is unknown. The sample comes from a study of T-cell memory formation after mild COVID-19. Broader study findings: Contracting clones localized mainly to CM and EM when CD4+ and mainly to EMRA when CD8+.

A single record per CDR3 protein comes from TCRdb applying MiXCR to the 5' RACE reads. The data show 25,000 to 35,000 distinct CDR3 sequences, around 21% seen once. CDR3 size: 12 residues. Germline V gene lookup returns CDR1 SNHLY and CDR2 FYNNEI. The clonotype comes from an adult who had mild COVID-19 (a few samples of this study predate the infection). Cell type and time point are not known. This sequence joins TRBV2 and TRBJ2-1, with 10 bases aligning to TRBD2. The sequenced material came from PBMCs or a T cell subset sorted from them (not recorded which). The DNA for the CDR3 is TGTTACTCTAGCGGGAGTGGGGATGAGCAGTTCTTC. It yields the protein CYSSGSGDEQFF.